These T cell receptor beta chains were read from a single sample in a study of blood T cell repertoires in COVID-19. Some clones are missing from TCRdb's copy, which holds only in-frame ones; the method was immunoSEQ multiplex PCR. The sample lists about 230,000 clones, over 75% occurring once. The sample was PBMCs or T cells enriched from blood (not recorded which). The receptor source for this set is a woman aged 25-40 years who had been exposed to COVID-19. CDR3s include the opening cysteine and the closing phenylalanine or tryptophan. Fields, in order: clone size, CDR3 length, D gene, V gene, J gene, CDR3 DNA, CDR3 protein. The D gene is left open where the match is weak. Clone size is shown for a subset of rows, as once, few, many or a class of expanded clone.

>-|15|-|TRBV5-4|TRBJ1-1
TGTGCCAGCCTTCCCCCGAGTGGTTTGAACACTGAAGCTTTCTTT
CASLPPSGLNTEAFF
>-|15|-|TRBV6-5|TRBJ1-1
TGTGCCAGCAGTTACTCGGAGGGACCAAACACTGAAGCTTTCTTT
CASSYSEGPNTEAFF
>-|13|-|TRBV5-1|TRBJ1-2
TGCGCCAGCAGCTTGGAACAGGGCAGTGGCTACACCTTC
CASSLEQGSGYTF
>-|15|-|TRBV3-1/TRBV3-2|TRBJ2-1
TGTGCCAGCAGCCAAGTACCGAGCTCCTACAATGAGCAGTTCTTC
CASSQVPSSYNEQFF
>once|13|-|TRBV4-2|TRBJ2-7
TGTGCCAGCAGCGGCGGGGTACCCTACGAGCAGTACTTC
CASSGGVPYEQYF
>once|16|TRBD1|TRBV5-6|TRBJ2-1
TGTGCCAGCAGCCCGTGGGGTACAGGGGACTACAATGAGCAGTTCTTC
CASSPWGTGDYNEQFF
>-|14|-|TRBV5-6|TRBJ1-4
TGTGCCAGCAGCTGGAGAAGGGAGTGGGAAAAACTGTTTTTT
CASSWRREWEKLFF
>medium-sized|15|-|TRBV27|TRBJ1-4
TGTGCCAGCAGTTTCCTGCCAGGGAACAATGAAAAACTGTTTTTT
CASSFLPGNNEKLFF
>-|16|-|TRBV15|TRBJ1-1
TGTGCCACCAGCAGAGATATAAGCAGGCAGAACACTGAAGCTTTCTTT
CATSRDISRQNTEAFF
>-|16|-|TRBV28|TRBJ1-1
TGTGCCAGCAGTTTGGGGCAGGGAGGGGGAAACACTGAAGCTTTCTTT
CASSLGQGGGNTEAFF
>-|14|-|TRBV4-1|TRBJ1-1
TGCGCCAGCAGCCAAGAAAGAGCGAACACTGAAGCTTTCTTT
CASSQERANTEAFF
>-|16|TRBD2|TRBV30|TRBJ2-7
TGTGCCTGGGGCTACCCAAGGTCTAGCGGAACCTACGAGCAGTACTTC
CAWGYPRSSGTYEQYF
>-|15|TRBD2|TRBV2|TRBJ2-1
TGTGCCAGCAGTGAAACGGGAGGTTCCTACAATGAGCAGTTCTTC
CASSETGGSYNEQFF
>once|19|-|TRBV27|TRBJ2-2
TGTGCCAGCAGTTATCTCCCCCCTATGGCGGGACTGAACACCGGGGAGCTGTTTTTT
CASSYLPPMAGLNTGELFF
>-|13|-|TRBV2|TRBJ1-5
TGTGCCAGCAGTGAGGTCAGGGATCAGCCCCAGCATTTT
CASSEVRDQPQHF
>-|15|-|TRBV27|TRBJ1-2
TGTGCCAGCAGACCCATTCAGGGAAGGGGCTATGGCTACACCTTC
CASRPIQGRGYGYTF
>-|15|-|TRBV7-3|TRBJ1-2
TGTGCCAGCAGCTTAACTGGCGGGACCAACTATGGCTACACCTTC
CASSLTGGTNYGYTF